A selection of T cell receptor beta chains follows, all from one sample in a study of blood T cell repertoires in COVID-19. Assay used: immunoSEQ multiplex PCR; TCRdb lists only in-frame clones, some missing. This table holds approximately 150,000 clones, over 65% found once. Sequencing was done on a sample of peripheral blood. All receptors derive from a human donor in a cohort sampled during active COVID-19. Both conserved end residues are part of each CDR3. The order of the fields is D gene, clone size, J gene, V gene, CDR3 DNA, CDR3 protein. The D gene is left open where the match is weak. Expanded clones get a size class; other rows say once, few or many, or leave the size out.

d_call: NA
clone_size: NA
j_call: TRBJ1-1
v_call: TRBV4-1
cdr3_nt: TGCGCCAGCAGCCAAGATGTTTTAGGACAAAAAAACACTGAAGCTTTCTTT
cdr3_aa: CASSQDVLGQKNTEAFF

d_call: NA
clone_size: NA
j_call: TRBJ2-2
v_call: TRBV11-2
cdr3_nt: TGTGCCAGCAGCCCGGGGAGGTCGAACACCGGGGAGCTGTTTTTT
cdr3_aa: CASSPGRSNTGELFF

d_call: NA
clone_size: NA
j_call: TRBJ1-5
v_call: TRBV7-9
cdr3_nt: TGTGCCAGCAGCCCCGGGGGGGGATCCGACAATCAGCCCCAGCATTTT
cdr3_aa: CASSPGGGSDNQPQHF

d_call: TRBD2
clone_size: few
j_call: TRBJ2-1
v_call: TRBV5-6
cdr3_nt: TGTGCCAGCAGCTTGAAAGCTAGCGGGCGAGAGCAGTTCTTC
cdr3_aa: CASSLKASGREQFF

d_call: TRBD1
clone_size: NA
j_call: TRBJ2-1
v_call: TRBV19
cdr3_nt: TGTGCCAGTAGTATAGATCTAACAGGGGGGTTCGGCAATGAGCAGTTCTTC
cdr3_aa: CASSIDLTGGFGNEQFF

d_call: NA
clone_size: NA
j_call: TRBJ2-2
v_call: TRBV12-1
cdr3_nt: TGTGCCAGCAGCTTTGGGTCGAGTGGGCTGTTTTTT
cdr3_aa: CASSFGSSGLFF

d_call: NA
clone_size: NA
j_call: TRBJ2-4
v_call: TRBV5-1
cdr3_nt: TGCGCCAGCTACTTAACCGCAGGGTCGGACATTCAGTACTTC
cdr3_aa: CASYLTAGSDIQYF

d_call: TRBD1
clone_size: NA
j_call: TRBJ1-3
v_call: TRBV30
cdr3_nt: TGTGCCTGGATTGGGACAGGGAGAGGAGGAAACACCATATATTTT
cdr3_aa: CAWIGTGRGGNTIYF

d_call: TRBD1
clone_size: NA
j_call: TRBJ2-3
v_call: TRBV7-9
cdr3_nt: TGTGCCAGCAGCTCCAGACAGGGGCTCGGGGATACGCAGTATTTT
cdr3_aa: CASSSRQGLGDTQYF

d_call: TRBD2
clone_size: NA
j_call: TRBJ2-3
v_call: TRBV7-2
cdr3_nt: TGTGCCAGCAGCTTAGGGGGCGGGGGGGCCATAGATACGCAGTATTTT
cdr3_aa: CASSLGGGGAIDTQYF

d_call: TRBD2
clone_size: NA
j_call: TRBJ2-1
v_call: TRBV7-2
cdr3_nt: TGTGCCAGCAGTTGGACTAGCGGGAGCAGAGGTGAGCAGTTCTTC
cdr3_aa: CASSWTSGSRGEQFF

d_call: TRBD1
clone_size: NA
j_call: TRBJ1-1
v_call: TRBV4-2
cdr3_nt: TGTGCCAGCAGCCAAGCTTCCTCATATCAACAGGGGGCTTGGGATGGTGAAGCTTTCTTT
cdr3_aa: CASSQASSYQQGAWDGEAFF

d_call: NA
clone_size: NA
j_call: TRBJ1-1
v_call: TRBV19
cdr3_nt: TGTGCCAGTACGGGGGGCTTGAACACTGAAGCTTTCTTT
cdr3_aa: CASTGGLNTEAFF

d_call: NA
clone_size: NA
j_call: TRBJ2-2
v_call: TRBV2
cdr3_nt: TGTGCCAGCAGTCAACAGGGCTCCGGGGAGCTGTTTTTT
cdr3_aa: CASSQQGSGELFF

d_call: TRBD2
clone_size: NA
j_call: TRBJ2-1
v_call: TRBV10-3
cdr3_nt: TGTGCCATCAGTGCCTCGACTAGCGGGGGGGCAGATGAGCAGTTCTTC
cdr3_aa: CAISASTSGGADEQFF

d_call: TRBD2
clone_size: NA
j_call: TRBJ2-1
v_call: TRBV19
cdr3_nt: TGTGCCAGTAGTATAACTAGCGGGACCTACAATGAGCAGTTCTTC
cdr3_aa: CASSITSGTYNEQFF

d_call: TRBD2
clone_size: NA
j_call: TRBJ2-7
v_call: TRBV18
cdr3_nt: TGTGCCAGCTCACCACTGGGGGGACTAGCGGGGACGGAGCAGTACTTC
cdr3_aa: CASSPLGGLAGTEQYF

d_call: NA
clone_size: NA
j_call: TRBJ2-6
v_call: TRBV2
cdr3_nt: TGTGCCAGCAGTGAGGACAATAACTCTGGGGCCAACGTCCTGACTTTC
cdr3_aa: CASSEDNNSGANVLTF

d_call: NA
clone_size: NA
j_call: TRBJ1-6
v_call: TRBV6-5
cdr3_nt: TGTGCCAGCAGTTACTCGGACTCGCTGAATTCACCCCTCCACTTT
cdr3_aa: CASSYSDSLNSPLHF

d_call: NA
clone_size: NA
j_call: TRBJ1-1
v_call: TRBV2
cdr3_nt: TGTGCCAGCAGCAACCCCTCGGGTAAGGCTGAAGCTTTCTTT
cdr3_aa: CASSNPSGKAEAFF

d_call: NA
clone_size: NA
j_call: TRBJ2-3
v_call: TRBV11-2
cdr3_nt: TGTGCCAGCAGCATCCTAATTAGCACAGATACGCAGTATTTT
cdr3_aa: CASSILISTDTQYF

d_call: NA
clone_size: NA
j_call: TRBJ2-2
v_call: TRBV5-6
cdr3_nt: TGTGCCAGCAGTCTGGAGAGCACCGGGGAGCTGTTTTTT
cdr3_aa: CASSLESTGELFF

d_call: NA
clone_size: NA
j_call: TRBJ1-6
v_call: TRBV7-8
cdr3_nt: TGTGCCAGCAGCTCCAGGGGAGACTCACCCCTCCACTTT
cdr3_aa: CASSSRGDSPLHF

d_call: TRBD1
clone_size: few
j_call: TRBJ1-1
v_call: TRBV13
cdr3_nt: TGTGCCAGTACCTTTGACAGGGGGAACACTGAAGCTTTCTTT
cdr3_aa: CASTFDRGNTEAFF

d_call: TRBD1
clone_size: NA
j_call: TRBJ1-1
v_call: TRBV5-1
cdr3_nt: TGCGCCAGCAGCTCCGGGACAGGGGGTCGTTGGGCTGAAGCTTTCTTT
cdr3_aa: CASSSGTGGRWAEAFF

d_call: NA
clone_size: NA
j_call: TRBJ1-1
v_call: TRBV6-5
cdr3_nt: TGTGCCAGCAGTTACTCGGCCGCCGAGAACACTGAAGCTTTCTTT
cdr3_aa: CASSYSAAENTEAFF

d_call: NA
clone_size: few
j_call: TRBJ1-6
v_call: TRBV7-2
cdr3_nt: TGTGCCTGCCCTCAGGGCGGTCCGTGGAATTCACCCCTCCACTTT
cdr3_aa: CACPQGGPWNSPLHF

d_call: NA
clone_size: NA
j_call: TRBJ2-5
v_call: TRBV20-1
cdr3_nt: TGCAGTGCTAGCGGGGAGACCCAGTACTTC
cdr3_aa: CSASGETQYF

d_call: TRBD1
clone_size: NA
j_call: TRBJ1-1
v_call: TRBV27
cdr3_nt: TGTGCCAGCAGTTTATCAGCCGGGACAGGGAGCACTGAAGCTTTCTTT
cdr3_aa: CASSLSAGTGSTEAFF

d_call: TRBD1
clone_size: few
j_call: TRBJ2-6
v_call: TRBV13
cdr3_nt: TGTGCCAGCAGCTTAGCGGGACAGACCTCTGGGGCCAACGTCCTGACTTTC
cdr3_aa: CASSLAGQTSGANVLTF

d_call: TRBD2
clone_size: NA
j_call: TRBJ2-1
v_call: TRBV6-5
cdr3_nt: TGTGCCAGCAACGAGCGGGAGACCCATGAGCAGTTCTTC
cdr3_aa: CASNERETHEQFF

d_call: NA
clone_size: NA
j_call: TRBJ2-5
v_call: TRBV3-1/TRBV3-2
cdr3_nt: TGTGCCAGCAGGGCGACAACGCAAGAGACCCAGTACTTC
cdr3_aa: CASRATTQETQYF

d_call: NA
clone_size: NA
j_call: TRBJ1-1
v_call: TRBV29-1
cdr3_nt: TGCAGCGTTTGGGGCTACTCGCACACTGAAGCTTTCTTT
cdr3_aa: CSVWGYSHTEAFF

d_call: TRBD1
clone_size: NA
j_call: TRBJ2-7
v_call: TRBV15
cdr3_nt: TGTGCCACCAGCAGAGAGGACAGGGCCCACGAGCAGTACTTC
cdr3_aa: CATSREDRAHEQYF

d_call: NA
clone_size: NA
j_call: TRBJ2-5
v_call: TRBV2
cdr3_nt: TGTGCCAGCAAACTTGCGGGGGCGGGGGAGACCCAGTACTTC
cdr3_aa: CASKLAGAGETQYF

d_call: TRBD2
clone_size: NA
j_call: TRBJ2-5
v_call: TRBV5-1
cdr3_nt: TGCGCCAGCAGCTTGGAACTAGCGGGAGCTTCCCAAGAGACCCAGTACTTC
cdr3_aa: CASSLELAGASQETQYF

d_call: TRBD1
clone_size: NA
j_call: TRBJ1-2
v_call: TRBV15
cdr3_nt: TGTGCCACCAGCAACGACAGGGACTATGGCTACACCTTC
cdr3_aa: CATSNDRDYGYTF

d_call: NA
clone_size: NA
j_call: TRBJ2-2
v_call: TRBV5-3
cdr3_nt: TGTGCCAGAAGCTTGGGGCTGCCTTCTGCGAACACCGGGGAGCTGTTTTTT
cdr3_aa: CARSLGLPSANTGELFF

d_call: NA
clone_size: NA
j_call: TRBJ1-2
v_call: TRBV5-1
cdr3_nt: TGCGCCAGCAGCTTGGATGGAGCCTATGGCTACACCTTC
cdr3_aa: CASSLDGAYGYTF

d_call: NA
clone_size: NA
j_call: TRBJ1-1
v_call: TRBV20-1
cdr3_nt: TGCAGTGCTAGTGGGGAGGGAAGGCGAACTGAAGCTTTCTTT
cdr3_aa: CSASGEGRRTEAFF

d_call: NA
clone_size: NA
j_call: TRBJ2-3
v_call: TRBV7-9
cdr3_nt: TGTGCCAGCAGCATAGACAGCCAAGATACGCAGTATTTT
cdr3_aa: CASSIDSQDTQYF

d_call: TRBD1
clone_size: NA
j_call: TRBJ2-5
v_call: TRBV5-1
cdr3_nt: TGCGCCAGCAGCTTGGGACGGGACAGCCACCAAGAGACCCAGTACTTC
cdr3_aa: CASSLGRDSHQETQYF

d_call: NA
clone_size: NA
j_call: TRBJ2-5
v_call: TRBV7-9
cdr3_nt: TGTGCCAGCAGCTTGGGACTCACGGAACAAGAGACCCAGTACTTC
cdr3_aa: CASSLGLTEQETQYF

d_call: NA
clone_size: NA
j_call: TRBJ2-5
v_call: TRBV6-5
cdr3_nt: TGTGCCACCAGACCCGGACTAGAGGGGGGCGGTGCCCAGTACTTC
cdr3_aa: CATRPGLEGGGAQYF

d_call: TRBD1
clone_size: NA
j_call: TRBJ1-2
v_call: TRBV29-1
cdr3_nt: TGCAGCGTTGTTACAGGGGACTACACCTTC
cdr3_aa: CSVVTGDYTF

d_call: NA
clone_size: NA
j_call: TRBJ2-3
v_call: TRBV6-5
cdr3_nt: TGTGCCAGCAGACTATCATCGAGGACAGATACGCAGTATTTT
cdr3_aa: CASRLSSRTDTQYF

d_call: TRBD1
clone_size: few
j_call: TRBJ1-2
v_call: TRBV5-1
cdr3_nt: TGCGCCAGCAGGGACACAGGGGGGACCGGTGGCTATGGCTACACCTTC
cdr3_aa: CASRDTGGTGGYGYTF

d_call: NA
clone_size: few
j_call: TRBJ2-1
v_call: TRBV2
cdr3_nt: TGTGCCAGCAAAGCTCGTGTGAATGAGCAGTTCTTC
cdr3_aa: CASKARVNEQFF

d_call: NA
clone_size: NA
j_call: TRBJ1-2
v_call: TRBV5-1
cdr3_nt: TGCGCCAGCAGCCCCGCGGGTGGAATCTATGGCTACACCTTC
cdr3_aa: CASSPAGGIYGYTF

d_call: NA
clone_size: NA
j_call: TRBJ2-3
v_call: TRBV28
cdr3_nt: TGTGCCAGCCGGGACTCGAGCACAGATACGCAGTATTTT
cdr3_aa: CASRDSSTDTQYF

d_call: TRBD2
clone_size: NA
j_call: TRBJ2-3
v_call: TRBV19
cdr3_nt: TGTGCCAGTAGGCCAGCGGGACTCACAGATACGCAGTATTTT
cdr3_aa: CASRPAGLTDTQYF

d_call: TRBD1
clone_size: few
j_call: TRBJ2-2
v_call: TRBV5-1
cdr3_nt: TGCGCCAGCAGCTGGACAGGGGGTCGTAACACCGGGGAGCTGTTTTTT
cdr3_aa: CASSWTGGRNTGELFF

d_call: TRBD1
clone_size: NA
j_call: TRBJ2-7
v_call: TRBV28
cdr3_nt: TGTGCCAGCAGGGTGACAGGGTACGAGCAGTACTTC
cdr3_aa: CASRVTGYEQYF

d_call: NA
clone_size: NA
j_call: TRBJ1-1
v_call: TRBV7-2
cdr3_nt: TGTGCCAGCAGCTTATCTGTTGGCATTGGGGAGACTGAAGCTTTCTTT
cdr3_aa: CASSLSVGIGETEAFF